This T cell receptor beta chain came from a study of cytomegalovirus exposure and HLA in healthy donors. Study-wide findings and caveats: In vitro testing confirmed a few CMV-associated chains as specific for CMV antigens. Within the approximately 110 validation repertoires, first-cohort TCR clusters tended to co-occur, according to a later analysis. The study found most TCR sequences rare, yet found some public TCRs in many donors.

The donors were part of the validation cohort of 95 to 150 subjects. That cohort was separate from the first cohort, which comprised fewer than 800 subjects. Germline CDR1 and CDR2: MGHDK and SYGVNS. The CDR3 length is 14 residues. Note on this clone: Its cognate antigen is unknown.

Profiled with immunoSEQ multiplex PCR; TCRdb holds only in-frame clones, not every one. In the table there are around 190,000 clones, around 80% of which are singletons. The origin of this receptor is a woman under 40 in good health and CMV-seronegative. The V call is TRBV25-1, the J call TRBJ1-5; TRBD1 matches 7 bases. Sequenced material: PBMCs. This chain's CDR3 is CGLKDRESNQPQHF. As DNA, the CDR3 is TGTGGACTTAAAGACAGGGAGAGCAATCAGCCCCAGCATTTT.